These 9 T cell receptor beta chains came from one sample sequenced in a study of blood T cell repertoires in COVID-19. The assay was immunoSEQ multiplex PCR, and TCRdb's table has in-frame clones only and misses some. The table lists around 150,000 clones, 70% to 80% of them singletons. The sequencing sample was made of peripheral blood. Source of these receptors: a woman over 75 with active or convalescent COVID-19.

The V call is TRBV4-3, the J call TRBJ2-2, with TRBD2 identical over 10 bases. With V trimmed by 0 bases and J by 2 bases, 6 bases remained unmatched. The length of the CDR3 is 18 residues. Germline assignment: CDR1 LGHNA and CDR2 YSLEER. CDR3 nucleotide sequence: TGCGCCAGCAGCCAAGATTGGGCTAGCGGGGGCAACACCGGGGAGCTGTTTTTT. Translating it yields CASSQDWASGGNTGELFF.

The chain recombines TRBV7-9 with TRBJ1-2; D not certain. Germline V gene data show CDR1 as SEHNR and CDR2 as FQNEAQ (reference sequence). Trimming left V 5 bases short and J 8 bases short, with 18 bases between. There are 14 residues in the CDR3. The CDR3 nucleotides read TGTGCCAGCAGCCTAAGTGGGCGGGATGAGGGCTACACCTTC. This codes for CASSLSGRDEGYTF.

The CDR3 loop reads CASSLAGTDNYGYTF. In DNA form, the CDR3 reads TGTGCCAGCTCACTAGCCGGGACAGACAACTATGGCTACACCTTC. V is TRBV18 and J is TRBJ1-2; 7 positions match TRBD1. Germline trimming cut 4 bases from V and 2 bases from J; bases unmatched to any gene: 7. This CDR3 is 15 amino acids long. Germline values: CDR1 KGHSH, CDR2 LQKENI.

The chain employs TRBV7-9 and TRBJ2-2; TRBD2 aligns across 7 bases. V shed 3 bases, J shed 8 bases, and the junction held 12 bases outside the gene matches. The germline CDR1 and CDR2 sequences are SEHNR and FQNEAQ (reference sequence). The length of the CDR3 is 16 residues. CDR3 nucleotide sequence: TGTGCCAGCAGCTTTGTTCCGGGACTAAGTTCGGGGGAGCTGTTTTTT. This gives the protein CASSFVPGLSSGELFF.

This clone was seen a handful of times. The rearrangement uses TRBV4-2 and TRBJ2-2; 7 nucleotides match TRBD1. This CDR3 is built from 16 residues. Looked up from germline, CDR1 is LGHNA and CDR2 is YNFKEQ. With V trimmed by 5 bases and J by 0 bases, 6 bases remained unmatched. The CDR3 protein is CASSGDRAPNTGELFF. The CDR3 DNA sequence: TGTGCCAGCAGCGGCGACAGGGCCCCGAACACCGGGGAGCTGTTTTTT.

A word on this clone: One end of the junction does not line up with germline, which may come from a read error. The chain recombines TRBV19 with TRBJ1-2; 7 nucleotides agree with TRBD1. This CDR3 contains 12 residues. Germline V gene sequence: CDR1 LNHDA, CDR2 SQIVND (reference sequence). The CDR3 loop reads CASTEGPGQRNF. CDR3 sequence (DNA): TGTGCCAGTACCGAAGGACCGGGACAGCGAAACTTC.

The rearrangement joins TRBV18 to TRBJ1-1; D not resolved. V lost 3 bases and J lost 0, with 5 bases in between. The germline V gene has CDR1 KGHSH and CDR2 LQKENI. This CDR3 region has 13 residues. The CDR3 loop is CASSPGMNTEAFF. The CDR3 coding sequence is TGTGCCAGCTCACCCGGGATGAACACTGAAGCTTTCTTT. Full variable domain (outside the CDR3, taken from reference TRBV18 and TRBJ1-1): NAGVMQNPRHLVRRRGQEARLRCSPMKGHSHVYWYRQLPEEGLKFMVYLQKENIIDESGMPKERFSAEFPKEGPSILRIQQVVRGDSAAYFCASSPGMNTEAFFGQGTRLTVV.

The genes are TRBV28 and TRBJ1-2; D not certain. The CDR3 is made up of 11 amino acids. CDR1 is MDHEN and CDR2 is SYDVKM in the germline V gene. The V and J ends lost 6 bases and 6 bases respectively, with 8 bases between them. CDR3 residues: CASRGRHGYTF. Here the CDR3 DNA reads TGTGCCAGCAGAGGGAGGCATGGCTACACCTTC.

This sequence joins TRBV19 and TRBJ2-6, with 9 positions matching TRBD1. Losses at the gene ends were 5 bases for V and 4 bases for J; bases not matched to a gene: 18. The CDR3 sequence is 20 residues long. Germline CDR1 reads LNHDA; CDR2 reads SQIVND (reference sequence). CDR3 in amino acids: CASSVQTPGTGRPGANVLTF. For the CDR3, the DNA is TGTGCCAGTAGTGTTCAAACCCCCGGGACAGGGCGACCCGGGGCCAACGTCCTGACTTTC.